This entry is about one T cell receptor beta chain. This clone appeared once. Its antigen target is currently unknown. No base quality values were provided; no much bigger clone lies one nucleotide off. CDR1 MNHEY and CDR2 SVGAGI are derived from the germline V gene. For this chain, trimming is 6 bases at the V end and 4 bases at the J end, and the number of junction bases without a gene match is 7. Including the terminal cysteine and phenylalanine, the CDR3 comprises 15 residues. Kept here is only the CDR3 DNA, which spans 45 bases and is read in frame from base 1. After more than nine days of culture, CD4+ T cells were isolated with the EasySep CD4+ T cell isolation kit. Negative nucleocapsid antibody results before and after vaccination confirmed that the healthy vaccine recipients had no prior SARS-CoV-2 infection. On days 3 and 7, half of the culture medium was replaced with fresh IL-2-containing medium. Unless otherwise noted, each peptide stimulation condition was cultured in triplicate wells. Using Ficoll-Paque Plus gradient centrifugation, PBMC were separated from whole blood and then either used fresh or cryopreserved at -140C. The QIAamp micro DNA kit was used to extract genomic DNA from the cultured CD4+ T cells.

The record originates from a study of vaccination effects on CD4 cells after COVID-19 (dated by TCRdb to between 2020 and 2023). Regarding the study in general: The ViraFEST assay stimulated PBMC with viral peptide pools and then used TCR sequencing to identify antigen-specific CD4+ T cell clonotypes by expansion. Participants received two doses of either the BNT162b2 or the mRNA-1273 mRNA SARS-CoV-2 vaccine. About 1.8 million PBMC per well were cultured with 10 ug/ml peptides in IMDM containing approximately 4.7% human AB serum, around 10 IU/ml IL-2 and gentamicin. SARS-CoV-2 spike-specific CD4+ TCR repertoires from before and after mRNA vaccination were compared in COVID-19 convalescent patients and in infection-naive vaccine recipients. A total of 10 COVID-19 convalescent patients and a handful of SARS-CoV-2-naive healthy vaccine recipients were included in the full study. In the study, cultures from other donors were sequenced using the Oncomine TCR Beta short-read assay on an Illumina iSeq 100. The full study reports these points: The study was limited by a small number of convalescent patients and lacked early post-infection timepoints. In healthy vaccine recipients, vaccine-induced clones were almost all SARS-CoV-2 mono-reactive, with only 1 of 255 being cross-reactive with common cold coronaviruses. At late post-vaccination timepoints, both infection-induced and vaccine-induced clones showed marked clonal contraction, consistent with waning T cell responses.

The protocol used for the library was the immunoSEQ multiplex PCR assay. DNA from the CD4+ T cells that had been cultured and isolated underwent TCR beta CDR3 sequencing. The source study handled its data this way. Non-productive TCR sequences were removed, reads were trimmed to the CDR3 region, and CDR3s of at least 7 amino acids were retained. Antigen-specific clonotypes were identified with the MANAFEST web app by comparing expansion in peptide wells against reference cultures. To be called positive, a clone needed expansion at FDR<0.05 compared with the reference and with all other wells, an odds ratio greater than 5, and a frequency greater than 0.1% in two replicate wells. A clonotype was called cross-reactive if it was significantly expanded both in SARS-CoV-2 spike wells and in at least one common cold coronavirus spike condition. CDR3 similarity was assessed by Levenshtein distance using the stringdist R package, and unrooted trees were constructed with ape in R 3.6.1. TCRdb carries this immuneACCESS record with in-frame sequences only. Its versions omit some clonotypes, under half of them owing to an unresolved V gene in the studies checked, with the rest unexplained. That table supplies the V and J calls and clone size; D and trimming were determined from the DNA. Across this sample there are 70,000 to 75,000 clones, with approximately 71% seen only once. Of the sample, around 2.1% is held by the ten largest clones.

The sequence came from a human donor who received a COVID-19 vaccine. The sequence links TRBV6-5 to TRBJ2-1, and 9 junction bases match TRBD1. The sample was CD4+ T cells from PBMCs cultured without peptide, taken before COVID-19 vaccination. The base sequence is TGTGCCAGCAGGCGCACAGGGGGCGCTTACAATGAGCAGTTCTTC. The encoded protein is CASRRTGGAYNEQFF.